This T cell receptor (beta chain) was obtained from a study of shared clonotypes between healthy human individuals. General study findings and limits: Only blood was sampled; tissue repertoires likely differ.

J was trimmed by 7 bases and V by 2 bases; bases with no gene match: 2. CDR3 size: 14 residues. Germline V gives CDR1 SGHTA, CDR2 FQGTGA. Assay: immunoSEQ multiplex PCR; the TCRdb copy retains only in-frame clones and omits some. There are about 960,000 clones in the sample; 70% to 85% occur only once, and around 1.5% lies in the top ten. Points on this clone: The antigen is not known. Other nucleotide sequences from this sample produce the same CDR3.

The sample was memory CD4+ T cells sorted from blood. Subset here: CD45RA-negative fraction. J is TRBJ1-6 and V is TRBV7-3; TRBD1 matches at 7 bases. This clonotype was sampled from a man aged 18 to 35 in good health. The DNA for the CDR3 is TGTGCCAGCAGCTTAGGGACAGAAAATTCACCCCTCCACTTT. Its protein product is CASSLGTENSPLHF. The whole variable domain, remainder taken from reference TRBV7-3 and TRBJ1-6, is GAGVSQTPSNKVTEKGKYVELRCDPISGHTALYWYRQSLGQGPEFLIYFQGTGAADDSGLPNDRFFAVRPEGSVSTLKIQRTERGDSAVYLCASSLGTENSPLHFGNGTRLTVT.